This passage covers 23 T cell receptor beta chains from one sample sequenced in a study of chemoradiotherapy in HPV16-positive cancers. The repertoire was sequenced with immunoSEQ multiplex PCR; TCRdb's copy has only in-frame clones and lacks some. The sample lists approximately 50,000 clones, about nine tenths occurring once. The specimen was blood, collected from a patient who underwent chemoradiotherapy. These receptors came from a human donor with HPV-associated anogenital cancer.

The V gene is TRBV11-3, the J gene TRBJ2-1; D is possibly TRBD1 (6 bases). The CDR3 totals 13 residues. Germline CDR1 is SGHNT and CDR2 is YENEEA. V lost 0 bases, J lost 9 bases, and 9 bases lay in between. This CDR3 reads CASSLEQGSEQFF. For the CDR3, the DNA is TGTGCCAGCAGCTTAGAACAGGGTAGTGAGCAGTTCTTC.

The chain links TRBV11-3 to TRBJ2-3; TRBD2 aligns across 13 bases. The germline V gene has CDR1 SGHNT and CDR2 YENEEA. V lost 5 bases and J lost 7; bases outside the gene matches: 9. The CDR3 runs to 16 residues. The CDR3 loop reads CASSLTSGGPANTQYF. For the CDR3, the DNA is TGTGCCAGCAGCCTGACTAGCGGGGGGCCCGCAAATACGCAGTATTTT.

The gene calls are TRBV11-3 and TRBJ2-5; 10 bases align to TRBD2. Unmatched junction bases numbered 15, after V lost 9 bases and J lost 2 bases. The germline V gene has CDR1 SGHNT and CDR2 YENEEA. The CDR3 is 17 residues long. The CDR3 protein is CASVGTSVWGDQETQYF. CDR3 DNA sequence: TGTGCCAGTGTCGGGACTAGCGTTTGGGGGGATCAAGAGACCCAGTACTTC.

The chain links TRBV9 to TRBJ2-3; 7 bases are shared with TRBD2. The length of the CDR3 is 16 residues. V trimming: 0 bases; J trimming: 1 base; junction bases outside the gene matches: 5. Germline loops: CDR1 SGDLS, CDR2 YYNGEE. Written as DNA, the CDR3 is TGTGCCAGCAGCGTAGACGGGAGGATCGGCACAGATACGCAGTATTTT. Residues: CASSVDGRIGTDTQYF.

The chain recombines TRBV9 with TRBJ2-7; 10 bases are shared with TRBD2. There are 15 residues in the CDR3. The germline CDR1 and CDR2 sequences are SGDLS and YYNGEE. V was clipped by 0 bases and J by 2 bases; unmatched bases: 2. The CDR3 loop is CASSVDSGRAYEQYF. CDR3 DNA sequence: TGTGCCAGCAGCGTAGACAGCGGGAGGGCCTACGAGCAGTACTTC.

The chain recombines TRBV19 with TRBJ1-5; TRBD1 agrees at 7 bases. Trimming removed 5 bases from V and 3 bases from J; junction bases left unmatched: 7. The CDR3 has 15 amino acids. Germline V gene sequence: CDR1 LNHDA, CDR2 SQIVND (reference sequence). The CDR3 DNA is TGTGCCAGTAGTGTCCGACAGGGAAACAATCAGCCCCAGCATTTT. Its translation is CASSVRQGNNQPQHF.

CDR3 DNA sequence: TGTGCCAGCAGTTTATCAGGGCCTGGGGTGTACAGGGAGCTGTTTTTT. Translating gives CASSLSGPGVYRELFF. The chain couples TRBV27 to TRBJ2-2; D ambiguous. Per the germline V gene, CDR1 is MNHEY and CDR2 is SMNVEV (reference sequence). V was pared by 0 bases and J by 9 bases, with 17 bases between. CDR3 size: 16 residues.

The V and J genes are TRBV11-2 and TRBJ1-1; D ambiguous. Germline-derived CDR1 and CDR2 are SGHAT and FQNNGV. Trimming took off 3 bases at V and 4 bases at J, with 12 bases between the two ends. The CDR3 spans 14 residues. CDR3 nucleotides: TGTGCCAGCAGCTTCCAGGCGCGTCTCACTGAAGCTTTCTTT. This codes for CASSFQARLTEAFF. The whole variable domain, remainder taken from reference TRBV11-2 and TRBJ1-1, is EAGVAQSPRYKIIEKRQSVAFWCNPISGHATLYWYQQILGQGPKLLIQFQNNGVVDDSQLPKDRFSAERLKGVDSTLKIQPAKLEDSAVYLCASSFQARLTEAFFGQGTRLTVV.

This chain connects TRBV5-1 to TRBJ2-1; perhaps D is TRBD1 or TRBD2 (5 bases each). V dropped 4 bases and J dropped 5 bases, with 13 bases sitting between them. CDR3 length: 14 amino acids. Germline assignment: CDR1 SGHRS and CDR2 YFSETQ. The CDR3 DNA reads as TGCGCCAGCAGCACGGGACCACCTGACAATGAGCAGTTCTTC. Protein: CASSTGPPDNEQFF.

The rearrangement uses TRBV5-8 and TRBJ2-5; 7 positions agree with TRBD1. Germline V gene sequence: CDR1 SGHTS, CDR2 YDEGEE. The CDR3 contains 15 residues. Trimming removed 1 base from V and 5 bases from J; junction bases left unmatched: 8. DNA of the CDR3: TGTGCCAGCAGCTTGAAGTCAGGGGGTCGGGAGACCCAGTACTTC. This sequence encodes CASSLKSGGRETQYF.

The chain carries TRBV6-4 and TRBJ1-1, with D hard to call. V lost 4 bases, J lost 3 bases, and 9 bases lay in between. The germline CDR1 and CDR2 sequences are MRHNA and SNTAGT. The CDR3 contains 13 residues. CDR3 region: CASSVEQYTEAFF. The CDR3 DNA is TGTGCCAGCAGTGTGGAACAGTACACTGAAGCTTTCTTT.

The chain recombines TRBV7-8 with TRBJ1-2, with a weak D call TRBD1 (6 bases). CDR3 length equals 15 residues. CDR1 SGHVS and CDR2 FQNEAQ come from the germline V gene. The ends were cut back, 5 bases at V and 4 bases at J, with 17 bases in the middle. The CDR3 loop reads CASSRLADSFYGYTF. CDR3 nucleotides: TGTGCCAGCAGCCGCCTCGCGGACAGTTTCTATGGCTACACCTTC.

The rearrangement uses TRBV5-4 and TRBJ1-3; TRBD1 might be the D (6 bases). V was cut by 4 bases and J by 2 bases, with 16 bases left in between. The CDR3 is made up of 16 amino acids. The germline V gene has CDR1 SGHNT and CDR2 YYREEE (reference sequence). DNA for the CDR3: TGTGCCAGCAGCCCTGAGGGAGGGGGAGCTGGAAACACCATATATTTT. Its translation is CASSPEGGGAGNTIYF.

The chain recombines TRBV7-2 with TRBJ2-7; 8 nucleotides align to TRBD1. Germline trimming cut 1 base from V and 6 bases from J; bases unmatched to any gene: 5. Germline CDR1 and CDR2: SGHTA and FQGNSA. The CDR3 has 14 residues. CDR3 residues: CASSLDRGAREQYF. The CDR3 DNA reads TGTGCCAGCAGCTTAGACAGGGGGGCCCGCGAGCAGTACTTC.

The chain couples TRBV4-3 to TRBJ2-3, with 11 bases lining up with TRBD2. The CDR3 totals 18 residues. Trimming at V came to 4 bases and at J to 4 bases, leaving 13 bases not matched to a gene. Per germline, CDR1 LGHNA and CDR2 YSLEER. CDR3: CASSLFTTGTSGADTQYF. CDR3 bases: TGCGCCAGCAGCCTATTTACCACCGGGACTAGCGGAGCAGATACGCAGTATTTT.

This chain's CDR3 is CASLRDSSYNEQFF. The CDR3, as DNA: TGTGCCAGCCTACGGGATAGCTCCTACAATGAGCAGTTCTTC. The chain uses TRBV6-6 and TRBJ2-1; D perhaps matches TRBD2 (5 bases). Germline CDR1 is MNHNY and CDR2 is SVGAGI (reference sequence). V lost 8 bases and J 0 bases, leaving 11 bases between the germline ends. This CDR3 has 14 amino acids.

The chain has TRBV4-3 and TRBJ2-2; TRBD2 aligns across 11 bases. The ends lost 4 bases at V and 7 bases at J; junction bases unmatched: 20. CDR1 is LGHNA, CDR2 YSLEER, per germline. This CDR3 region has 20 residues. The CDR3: CASSPSQLVPSGRKGGELFF. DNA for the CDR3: TGCGCCAGCAGCCCTAGTCAGTTGGTGCCTAGCGGGAGGAAGGGCGGGGAGCTGTTTTTT.

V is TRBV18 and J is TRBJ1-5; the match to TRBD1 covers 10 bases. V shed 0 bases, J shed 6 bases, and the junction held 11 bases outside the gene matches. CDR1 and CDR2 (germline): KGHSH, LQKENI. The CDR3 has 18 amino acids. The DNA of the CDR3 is TGTGCCAGCTCACCACCGATGACAGGGGGCGTTGGGGCTCAGCCCCAGCATTTT. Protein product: CASSPPMTGGVGAQPQHF. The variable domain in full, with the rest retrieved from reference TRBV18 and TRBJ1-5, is NAGVMQNPRHLVRRRGQEARLRCSPMKGHSHVYWYRQLPEEGLKFMVYLQKENIIDESGMPKERFSAEFPKEGPSILRIQQVVRGDSAAYFCASSPPMTGGVGAQPQHFGDGTRLSIL.

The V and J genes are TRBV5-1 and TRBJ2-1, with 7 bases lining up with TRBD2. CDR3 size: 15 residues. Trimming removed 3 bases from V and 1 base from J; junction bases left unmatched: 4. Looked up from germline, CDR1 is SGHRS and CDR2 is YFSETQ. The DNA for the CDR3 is TGCGCCAGCAGCTCCTCGCGGGGGTCCTACAATGAGCAGTTCTTC. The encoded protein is CASSSSRGSYNEQFF.

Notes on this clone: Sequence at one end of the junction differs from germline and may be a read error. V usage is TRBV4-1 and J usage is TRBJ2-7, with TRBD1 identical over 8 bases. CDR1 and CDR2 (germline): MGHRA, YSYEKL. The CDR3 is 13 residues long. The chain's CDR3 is CASSMGQAYGQYF. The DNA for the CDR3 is TGCGCCAGCAGCATGGGACAGGCCTACGGGCAGTACTTC.

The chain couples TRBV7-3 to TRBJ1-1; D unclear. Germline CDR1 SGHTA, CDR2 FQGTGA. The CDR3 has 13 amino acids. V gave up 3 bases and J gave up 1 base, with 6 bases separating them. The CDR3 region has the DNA TGTGCCAGCAGCTTGTCCGAGAACACTGAAGCTTTCTTT. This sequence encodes CASSLSENTEAFF.

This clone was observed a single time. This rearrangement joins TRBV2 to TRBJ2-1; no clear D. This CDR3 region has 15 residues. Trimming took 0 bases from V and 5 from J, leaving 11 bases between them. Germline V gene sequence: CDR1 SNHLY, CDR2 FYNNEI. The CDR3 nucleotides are TGTGCCAGCAGTGAAGCGCTTCGCAGAGACAATGAGCAGTTCTTC. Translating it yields CASSEALRRDNEQFF.

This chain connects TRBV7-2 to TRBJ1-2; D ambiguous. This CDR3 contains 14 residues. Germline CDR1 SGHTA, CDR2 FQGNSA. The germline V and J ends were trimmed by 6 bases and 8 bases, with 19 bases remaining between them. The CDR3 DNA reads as TGTGCCAGCAGTCCTACTCTGAATGGAGGAGGCTACACCTTC. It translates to CASSPTLNGGGYTF.